One and the same sample provided the 16 T cell receptor beta chains below, sequenced in a study of CD8+CD57+ T cells in acquired aplastic anemia. For CDR3 and TCR beta VDJ profiling, genomic DNA was the template used. One entry per CDR3 protein results from TCRdb running MiXCR on the reads. This table holds fewer than 150,000 distinct CDR3 sequences, 48% found once. Material: sorted CD4+, CD8+, or CD8+CD57+ T cells (not recorded which) from PBMCs. Every receptor here comes from a human donor in good health, serving as a control.

V is TRBV24-1 and J is TRBJ2-2, with TRBD1 matching 11 bases. Per germline, CDR1 KGHDR and CDR2 SFDVKD. V lost 4 bases to trimming and J lost 7 bases; unmatched junction nucleotides: 7. The CDR3 has 16 amino acids. The CDR3 protein is CATSDIGQGAVGELFF. The CDR3 region has the DNA TGTGCCACCAGTGACATCGGACAGGGGGCCGTCGGGGAGCTGTTTTTT.

This clonotype was counted many times. The CDR3, as DNA: TGCAGTGCTAGAGATTTGGGACGGTACACTGAAGCTTTCTTT. Protein product: CSARDLGRYTEAFF. The chain recombines TRBV20-1 with TRBJ1-1; TRBD1 is a possible D gene (5 bases). V was trimmed by 0 bases and J by 3 bases, leaving 11 bases between them. CDR3 length equals 14 residues. Germline CDR1 and CDR2: DFQATT and SNEGSKA (reference sequence).

V usage is TRBV7-9 and J usage is TRBJ1-2, with unresolved D. CDR1 and CDR2 (germline): SEHNR, FQNEAQ (reference sequence). Trimming removed 6 bases from V and 4 bases from J, with 12 bases in between. This CDR3 contains 13 residues. As DNA, the CDR3 is TGTGCCAGCAGGAAGGGTACTTCCTATGGCTACACCTTC. This sequence encodes CASRKGTSYGYTF.

The genes are TRBV20-1 and TRBJ2-7; D ambiguous. Trimming shortened V by 4 bases and J by 6 bases, and 13 bases separated the two germline ends. The CDR3 runs 12 residues. Germline V gene data show CDR1 as DFQATT and CDR2 as SNEGSKA (reference sequence). CDR3 sequence reads: CSATEGKSEQYF. CDR3 DNA sequence: TGCAGTGCTACCGAAGGGAAATCCGAGCAGTACTTC.

As for this clonotype: One end of the junction is discordant with germline, which a read error may explain. J is TRBJ1-6 and V is TRBV7-8; 7 nucleotides line up with TRBD1. Germline values: CDR1 SGHVS, CDR2 FQNEAQ. The CDR3 runs 16 residues. The CDR3, as DNA: TGTGCCAGCAGCCCCCAGACAGGGCGGGGGAATTCACCCCCCCACTTT. Translating gives CASSPQTGRGNSPPHF.

This clonotype was seen many times. The genes are TRBV20-1 and TRBJ1-2, with unresolved D. The CDR3 totals 12 residues. Trimming took 5 bases from V and 8 from J, leaving 15 bases between them. Germline CDR1 DFQATT, CDR2 SNEGSKA (reference sequence). CDR3 in DNA: TGCAGTGCTGCAGCCCTAGGGAGCGGCTACACCTTC. It translates to CSAAALGSGYTF.

This clonotype was detected ten times or more. The chain carries TRBV20-1 and TRBJ2-5; 13 bases line up with TRBD2. The germline V gene encodes CDR1 DFQATT and CDR2 SNEGSKA (reference sequence). CDR3 length: 16 residues. J was trimmed by 5 bases and V by 3 bases; bases with no gene match: 9. CDR3 bases: TGCAGTGCTAGCCGGACTAGCGGGGGCAACTGGGAGACCCAGTACTTC. Translating gives CSASRTSGGNWETQYF.

V and J are TRBV19 and TRBJ1-1; 7 bases are shared with TRBD1. This CDR3 has 14 residues. Unmatched junction bases numbered 10, after V lost 8 bases and J lost 4 bases. The germline CDR1 and CDR2 sequences are LNHDA and SQIVND (reference sequence). The CDR3 coding sequence is TGTGCCAGTTGGAGATCGACAGGGACCACTGAAGCTTTCTTT. Translation gives CASWRSTGTTEAFF.

This clonotype was observed many times. DNA of the CDR3: TGTGCCAGCAGCCCGGGGTCAGGCTCCTACAATGAGCAGTTCTTC. This encodes CASSPGSGSYNEQFF. The chain has TRBV5-6 and TRBJ2-1; weak D call: TRBD2 (5 bases). The CDR3 is 15 residues long. Germline assignment: CDR1 SGHDT and CDR2 YYEEEE. The V end lost 4 bases, the J end lost 0 bases, and 11 bases lay between the germline ends.

This clonotype appeared a few times. The chain combines TRBV30 with TRBJ1-4, with D perhaps matching TRBD1 (5 bases). V lost 4 bases, J lost 0 bases, and 9 bases lay in between. Germline V gene sequence: CDR1 GTSNPN, CDR2 SVGIG (reference sequence). This CDR3 is built from 14 residues. Written as DNA, the CDR3 is TGTGCCTGGACAGGGTTTTCAACTAATGAAAAACTGTTTTTT. Encoded protein: CAWTGFSTNEKLFF.

This clonotype appeared many times. V and J are TRBV7-2 and TRBJ2-1; tentatively, D is TRBD1 (6 bases). This CDR3 contains 13 residues. Looked up from germline, CDR1 is SGHTA and CDR2 is FQGNSA. Trimming took off 5 bases at V and 10 bases at J, with 15 bases between the two ends. Here the CDR3 DNA reads TGTGCCAGCAGCCACACCACAGGGCCAGAGCAGTTCTTC. Encoded protein: CASSHTTGPEQFF. The variable domain in full, with the rest retrieved from reference TRBV7-2 and TRBJ2-1, is GAGVSQSPSNKVTEKGKDVELRCDPISGHTALYWYRQSLGQGLEFLIYFQGNSAPDKSGLPSDRFSAERTGGSVSTLTIQRTQQEDSAVYLCASSHTTGPEQFFGPGTRLTVL.

This chain joins TRBV2 and TRBJ1-2; unclear D gene. CDR1 is SNHLY and CDR2 is FYNNEI in the germline V gene. The CDR3 loop spans 12 amino acids. V dropped 0 bases and J dropped 7 bases, with 6 bases sitting between them. The CDR3 coding sequence is TGTGCCAGCAGTGAAGCTGCTCCTGGCTACACCTTC. Protein sequence: CASSEAAPGYTF.

This clonotype has a handful of counts. The V and J genes are TRBV7-6 and TRBJ2-1; D unresolved. This CDR3 contains 13 residues. Deletions cut 5 bases from V and 4 bases from J, with 9 bases between. From germline, CDR1 is SGHVS and CDR2 FNYEAQ. CDR3 sequence (DNA): TGTGCCAGCAGCCCTTCTGCGTACAATGAGCAGTTCTTC. The encoded protein is CASSPSAYNEQFF.

J is TRBJ2-3 and V is TRBV7-2; no clear D. CDR3 length: 12 amino acids. V was cut by 1 base and J by 6 bases, with 5 bases left in between. Germline V lookup: CDR1 SGHTA, CDR2 FQGNSA. Here the CDR3 reads CASSLDVDTQYF. In DNA, the CDR3 is TGTGCCAGCAGCTTAGACGTGGATACGCAGTATTTT.

This clonotype was found many times. The chain is built from TRBV27 and TRBJ2-7, with a tentative D call TRBD2 (6 bases). The CDR3 is made up of 16 amino acids. The germline V gene has CDR1 MNHEY and CDR2 SMNVEV (reference sequence). V was cut by 6 bases and J by 0 bases, with 18 bases left in between. This CDR3 is CASRGGAAGDSYEQYF. The CDR3 bases are TGTGCCAGCAGGGGCGGGGCCGCCGGGGACTCCTACGAGCAGTACTTC.

J is TRBJ1-2 and V is TRBV19; 12 positions match TRBD1. Germline V lookup: CDR1 LNHDA, CDR2 SQIVND (reference sequence). CDR3 length equals 17 residues. After removal of 7 bases from V and 7 bases from J, the junction contained 16 bases not matched to a gene. The CDR3 spells CASTYSPGTGGKSGYTF. The DNA for the CDR3 is TGTGCCAGTACATACAGTCCCGGGACAGGGGGCAAGAGTGGCTACACCTTC.